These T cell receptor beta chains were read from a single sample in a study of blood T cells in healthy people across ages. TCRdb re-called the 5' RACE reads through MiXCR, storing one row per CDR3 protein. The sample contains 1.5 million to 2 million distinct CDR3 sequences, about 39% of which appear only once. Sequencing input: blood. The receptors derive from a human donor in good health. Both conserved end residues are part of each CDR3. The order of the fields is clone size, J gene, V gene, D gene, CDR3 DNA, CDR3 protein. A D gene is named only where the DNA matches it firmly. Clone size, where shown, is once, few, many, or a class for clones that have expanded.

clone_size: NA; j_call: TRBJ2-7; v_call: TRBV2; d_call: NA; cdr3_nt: TGTGCCAGCAGTCCGACCATTAGCGTAAACTCCTACGAGCAGTACTTC; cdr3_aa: CASSPTISVNSYEQYF
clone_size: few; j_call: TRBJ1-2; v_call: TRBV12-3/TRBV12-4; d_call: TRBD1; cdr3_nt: TGTGCCAGCAGGGCCCCCGACAGGGGATTATACGGCTACACCTTC; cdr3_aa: CASRAPDRGLYGYTF
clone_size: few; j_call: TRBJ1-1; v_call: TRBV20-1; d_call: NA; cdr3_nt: TGCAGTGCTAGGTCAGGGGCTGAAGCTTTCTTT; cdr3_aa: CSARSGAEAFF
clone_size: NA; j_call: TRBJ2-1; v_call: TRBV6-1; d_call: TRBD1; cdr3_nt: TGTGCCAGCAGTCAGGACAGGGGGCTGGGAAATGAGCAGTTCTTC; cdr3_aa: CASSQDRGLGNEQFF
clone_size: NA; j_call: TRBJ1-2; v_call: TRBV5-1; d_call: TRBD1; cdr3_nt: TGCGCCAGCAGCGGGGGACAGGTGACGGGAGACTACACCTTC; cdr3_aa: CASSGGQVTGDYTF
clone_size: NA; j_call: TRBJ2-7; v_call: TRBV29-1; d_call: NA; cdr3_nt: TGCAGCGTTGAAGATAGCGGGTCAGGGGGATACGAGCAGTACTTC; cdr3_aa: CSVEDSGSGGYEQYF
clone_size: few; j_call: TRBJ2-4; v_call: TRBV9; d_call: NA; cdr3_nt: TGTGCCAGCAGCGAGGCCCTAGACAATTGGGACATTCAGTACTTC; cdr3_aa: CASSEALDNWDIQYF
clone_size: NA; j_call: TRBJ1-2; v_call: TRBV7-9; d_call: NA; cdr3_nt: TGTGCCAGCAGCTTAGACGTATTCCAGAACTATGGCTACACCTTC; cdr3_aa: CASSLDVFQNYGYTF
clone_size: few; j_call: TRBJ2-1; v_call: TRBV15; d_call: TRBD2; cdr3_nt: TGTGCCACCAGCAGAGATCTGCCAAGCGGGGGGGCCTATGAGCAGTTCTTC; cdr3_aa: CATSRDLPSGGAYEQFF
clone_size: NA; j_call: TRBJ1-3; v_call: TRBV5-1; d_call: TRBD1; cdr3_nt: TGCGCCAGCAGCCTGGCGGGACAGATCTCTGGAAACACCATATATTTT; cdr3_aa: CASSLAGQISGNTIYF
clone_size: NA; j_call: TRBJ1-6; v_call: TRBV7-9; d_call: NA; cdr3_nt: TGTGCCAGCAGCTCCTTTGTAGGGCCGGGAGATTCACCCCTCCACTTT; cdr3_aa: CASSSFVGPGDSPLHF
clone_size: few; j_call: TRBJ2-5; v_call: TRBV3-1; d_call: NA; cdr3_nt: TGTGCCAGCAGCCTACCCGGGAAACACCAGGAGACCCAGTACTTC; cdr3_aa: CASSLPGKHQETQYF
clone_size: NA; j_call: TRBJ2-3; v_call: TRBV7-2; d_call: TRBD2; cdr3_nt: TGTGCCAGCAGCTTAGGACCGGGGGGTAAGCCAGATACGCAGTATTTT; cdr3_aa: CASSLGPGGKPDTQYF
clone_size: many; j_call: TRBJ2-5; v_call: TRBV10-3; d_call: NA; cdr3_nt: TGTGCCATCAGTGGACCCGGGACGAGGGAGACCCAGTACTTC; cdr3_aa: CAISGPGTRETQYF
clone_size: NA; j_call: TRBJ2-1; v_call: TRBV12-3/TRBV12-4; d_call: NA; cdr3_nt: TGTGCCACGACTAGCTACAATGAGCAGTTCTTC; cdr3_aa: CATTSYNEQFF
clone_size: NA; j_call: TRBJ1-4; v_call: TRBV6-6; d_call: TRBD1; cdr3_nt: TGTGCCAGCAGCCCTGACAGGGCACTGTTTTTT; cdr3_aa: CASSPDRALFF
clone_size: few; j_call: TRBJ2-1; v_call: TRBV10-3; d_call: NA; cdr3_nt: TGTGCCATCAGCCAGGGGGGCAATGAGCAGTTCTTC; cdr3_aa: CAISQGGNEQFF
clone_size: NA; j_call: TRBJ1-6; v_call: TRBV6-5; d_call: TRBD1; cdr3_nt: TGTGCCAGCAGTTACTCTTGGACAGGGGGTTCACCCCTCCACTTT; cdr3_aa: CASSYSWTGGSPLHF
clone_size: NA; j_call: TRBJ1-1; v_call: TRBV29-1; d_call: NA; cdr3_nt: TGCAGCGTACGCCCACAGGCTACCCGGAACACTGAAGCTTTCTTT; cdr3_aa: CSVRPQATRNTEAFF